Ten or more counts support the clone carrying this T cell receptor beta chain. Its antigen is not known. A second PCR of roughly 7 to 11 cycles used a sample-barcoded 5' primer and a J-beta primer mix. Carrying 12 random nucleotides, a template-switch adaptor labeled each individual cDNA molecule. Paired-end reads containing CDR3 totaled no fewer than 2.5 million for each sample. TCRdb used MiXCR to reprocess the 5' RACE reads, holding one entry per CDR3 protein. The repertoire includes 1.5 million to 2 million distinct CDR3 sequences, roughly 30% of them detected once, and 6.5% to 8.5% sits in the top ten. This record belongs to a study of blood T cells in healthy people across ages. The germline CDR1 and CDR2 sequences are DFQATT and SNEGSKA (reference sequence). The CDR3 has 16 residues. J gave up 1 base and V 0 bases, and 8 bases lay outside the gene matches. The amount of total RNA extracted per sample was at least 6 micrograms.

Overall study results and limits: Unsorted PBMCs ruled out conclusive naive versus antigen-experienced comparison.

The chain couples TRBV20-1 to TRBJ1-2; the match to TRBD1 covers 7 bases. The clonotype was recovered from a woman in her twenties or thirties in good health. What was sequenced was blood. CDR3 protein: CSARDMRTGHNYGYTF. CDR3 nucleotide sequence: TGCAGTGCTAGAGATATGAGGACAGGACATAACTATGGCTACACCTTC.